The 9 T cell receptor beta chains given below trace back to one sample, sequenced in a study of shared clonotypes between healthy human individuals. Libraries were prepared by immunoSEQ multiplex PCR; TCRdb keeps only in-frame clonotypes and omits some of them. The sample has some 2,000,000 clones, about 94% seen once; the top ten hold roughly 1%. CD8 cells regarded as naive lacked CD45RO, were positively chosen for CCR7, and omitted terminally differentiated effector memory CD45RA+ cells. Sequenced input: naive CD8+ T cells sorted from blood. The receptors stem from a man in his late teens or twenties in good health.

This sequence joins TRBV9 and TRBJ1-4, with 8 bases matching TRBD1. CDR3 length: 16 residues. V dropped 0 bases and J dropped 4; count of bases not matched to a gene: 5. Germline CDR1 reads SGDLS; CDR2 reads YYNGEE. The CDR3 DNA is TGTGCCAGCAGCGTAGAGCCAGGGGGCCTTAATGAAAAACTGTTTTTT. It translates to CASSVEPGGLNEKLFF.

This clone occurred once. The J gene is TRBJ2-3, the V gene TRBV7-8; TRBD2 agrees at 10 bases. After removal of 5 bases from V and 0 bases from J, the junction contained 5 bases not matched to a gene. This CDR3 region has 16 residues. Germline loops: CDR1 SGHVS, CDR2 FQNEAQ. CDR3 in amino acids: CASSAGLAESTDTQYF. The DNA of the CDR3 is TGTGCCAGCAGCGCAGGACTAGCGGAGAGCACAGATACGCAGTATTTT.

With regard to this clone: Other nucleotide sequences in the sample specify the same CDR3. The chain is built from TRBV10-2 and TRBJ2-7; no reliable D call. The V end lost 2 bases, the J end lost 6 bases, and 5 bases lay between the germline ends. Germline lookup yields CDR1 WSHSY and CDR2 SAAADI. The CDR3 has 11 residues. CDR3 DNA: TGCGCCAGCAGTGAGGGTGGCGAGCAGTACTTC. Translated, it gives CASSEGGEQYF.

This chain links TRBV4-2 with TRBJ1-2; possibly TRBD1 for D (5 bases). Trimming pared 0 bases from V and 2 bases from J, leaving 10 bases between. The CDR3 has 15 residues. CDR1 LGHNA and CDR2 YNFKEQ come from the germline V gene. The CDR3 loop reads CASSQEEGINYGYTF. CDR3 nucleotide sequence: TGTGCCAGCAGCCAAGAGGAGGGGATAAACTATGGCTACACCTTC.

Comments on this clone: A much larger clone differs by one base, so this may be a read error. The chain is built from TRBV30 and TRBJ1-5; D gene uncertain. Germline lookup yields CDR1 GTSNPN and CDR2 SVGIG (reference sequence). Trimming pared 0 bases from V and 1 base from J, leaving 7 bases between. The CDR3 length is 14 residues. The CDR3 sequence: CAWSVRLSNQPQHF. CDR3 sequence (DNA): TGTGCCTGGAGTGTACGGCTGAGCAATCAGCCCCAGCATTTT.

This rearrangement joins TRBV6-5 to TRBJ2-1; 8 bases map to TRBD1. CDR1 MNHEY and CDR2 SVGAGI come from the germline V gene. Germline trimming cut 7 bases from V and 4 bases from J; bases unmatched to any gene: 9. The CDR3 has 15 residues. This chain's CDR3 is CASTPGTGAYNEQFF. The CDR3, as DNA: TGTGCCAGCACTCCAGGGACAGGAGCATACAATGAGCAGTTCTTC.

The rearrangement joins TRBV2 to TRBJ2-7; D possibly matches TRBD1 or TRBD2 (5 bases each). The length of the CDR3 is 14 residues. Germline CDR1 reads SNHLY; CDR2 reads FYNNEI. Deletions cut 7 bases from V and 0 bases from J, with 13 bases between. The CDR3 coding sequence is TGTGCCAGCAACGGACGGGGCACCTCCTACGAGCAGTACTTC. It encodes CASNGRGTSYEQYF.

The chain carries TRBV6-6 and TRBJ2-1; D unclear. Germline CDR1 reads MNHNY; CDR2 reads SVGAGI (reference sequence). CDR3 length: 14 residues. V lost 7 bases and J lost 0, with 10 bases in between. The CDR3, as DNA: TGTGCCAGCACCCCCTACTCCTCCTACAATGAGCAGTTCTTC. Amino acids: CASTPYSSYNEQFF.

The gene calls are TRBV6-1 and TRBJ1-4; 7 bases agree with TRBD1. The V gene's germline CDR1 is MNHNS and CDR2 SASEGT. The CDR3 extends over 11 amino acids. V shed 6 bases, J shed 11 bases, and the junction held 3 bases outside the gene matches. The CDR3 DNA reads as TGTGCCAGCAGCTCAGGGGGGAAACTGTTTTTT. Amino acids: CASSSGGKLFF.